This TCR beta chain was captured in a study of Ad26.COV2.S vaccination and SARS-CoV-2 variants. Treatment described: roughly 19 received Ad26.COV2.S at low or high dose, single or two shots; about 5 received placebo; per-sample allocation not given. Sampling happened 63 days after the first vaccine or placebo injection. It was an adult aged 18-55 years in Boston who was the donor. Produced via immunoSEQ multiplex PCR; TCRdb's table is partial and in-frame only. The table records around 450,000 clones, 70% to 90% of them present only once. The source material was peripheral blood, sampled in a trial of Ad26.COV2.S vaccine versus placebo. The TCR was taken from a person aged 18-65 years who received the Ad26.COV2.S COVID-19 vaccine or a placebo.

The CDR3 spells CASSPDNQGYNSPLHF. The CDR3 DNA follows: TGTGCCAGCTCACCCGATAACCAGGGGTATAATTCACCCCTCCACTTT. The chain carries TRBV18 and TRBJ1-6, with D possibly matching TRBD1 (6 bases). The germline gives CDR1 KGHSH, CDR2 LQKENI. The CDR3 runs 16 residues. Trimming removed 3 bases at V and 4 bases at J, with 13 bases between.